This TCR beta chain appears in the sequencing data of a study of shared clonotypes between healthy human individuals. Turning to the study itself: The study used three CD4 naive, three CD4 memory, two CD8 naive and one CD8 memory plate per donor.

About this clone: Its matching antigen is unknown.

The CDR3 sequence is 16 residues long. Trimming cost V 3 bases and J 3 bases; bases outside gene matches: 4. The germline V gene has CDR1 MDHEN and CDR2 SYDVKM. Study results and caveats: Clonotype sharing among donors, it was expected, would be affected by sequencing depth.

Only in-frame clones appear in the TCRdb table, and some are missing; sequencing was by immunoSEQ multiplex PCR. The data contain approximately 500,000 clones, 90% to 96% of them singletons. The sequenced sample consisted of naive CD4+ T cells sorted from blood. Indicated subset: CD45RA+ positively selected. The sequence was collected from a woman in her 30s in good health. The V call is TRBV28, the J call TRBJ2-5; TRBD2 matches 13 bases. In DNA form, the CDR3 reads TGTGCCAGCAGTTTGAGACTAGCGGGAGGAAAAGAGACCCAGTACTTC. Its protein product is CASSLRLAGGKETQYF.